This T cell receptor beta chain was sequenced in a study of memory CD4+ T cells and cytomegalovirus serostatus (dated by TCRdb to the late 2010s). About the investigation overall: A total of about 33 healthy Belgian adults, of whom 9 were CMV seropositive and about 24 were CMV seronegative, were included in the cohort. CD4+ memory TCRbeta repertoires of a Belgian cohort with known cytomegalovirus serostatus were sequenced in order to replicate a published TCR-based CMV serostatus classifier. On the study overall, not on this receptor specifically: Unlike the original study, which covered naive and memory CD4+ and CD8+ populations, the Belgian study sequenced only CD4+CD45RO+ memory cells. The original-framework classifier achieved a median bootstrapped AUC of about 0.95 with a 95% CI of 0.76-1.00 on the Belgian cohort. For predicting CMV serostatus, the median bootstrapped AUC was about 0.95 using the original framework and 0.91 using a US-trained random forest. Among the 150 or so previously reported CMV-associated TCRbeta sequences, approximately 67 showed up in the CD4+ memory repertoires, with each one found in between one and five individuals. The results were interpreted as suggesting that the CMV-associated TCR signature is mostly present in the CD4+ memory repertoire.

Trimmed from V: 0 bases; trimmed from J: 7 bases; junction bases lacking a gene match: 13. The CDR3 contains 18 residues, cysteine and phenylalanine counted. The CDR3 DNA has 54 bases and is translated from base 1. The germline V gene provides CDR1 SGHDT and CDR2 YYEEEE. Single viable CD3+CD4+CD8-CD45RO+ cells were sorted as memory CD4+ T cells on a FACSAria II. CMV serostatus was determined using a Roche Elecsys assay that detects serum IgG against CMV pp150, pp28, p38 and p52. After the samples were thawed, total CD4+ T cells were enriched through positive selection using CD4 magnetic microbeads. The samples came from a separate study whose specific focus was interrogating the CD4+ T cell memory repertoire. Peripheral blood mononuclear cells were isolated and cryopreserved according to standard operating procedures, and serum was kept at -80 degrees C. The staining relied on CD3-PerCP (BW264/56), CD4-APC (RPA-T4), CD45RO-PE (UCHT1) and CD8-Pacific Orange (3B5) antibodies, and Sytox blue was used to exclude non-viable cells.

Genomic DNA was extracted from sorted cells with the Quick-DNA Microprep Kit. Amplification of TCRbeta DNA was done with the immunoSEQ hsTCRbeta kit, following the protocol from the manufacturer. An Illumina MiSeq instrument was used to sequence the TCRbeta libraries. From the authors' description of their analysis: Once out-of-frame sequences had been removed, 2 million to 2.5 million distinct TCRbeta sequences were left, which works out to an average of roughly 64,000 per individual. Two values were used to score each individual: the count of some 150 previously reported CMV-associated TCRbeta sequences and the total count of productive distinct TCRbeta sequences. A beta-binomial model was reimplemented in Python, and scikit-learn random forests with default parameters were trained on data from the US cohort. Classifier performance on the Belgian cohort was reported as the median AUC with percentile confidence intervals calculated over 10,000 bootstrap iterations. TCRdb provides this immuneACCESS table in a form limited to in-frame rearrangements. Some clones are lacking; in checked studies, under half of them reflect an unresolved V gene, and why the rest are absent is not known. V, J and clone size reflect that table, while D and trimming were determined from the DNA. For this sample there are tens of thousands of clones; roughly 80% appear just once. Less than 1% of the sample belongs to the ten largest clones.

Regarding this clone: Its antigen target is currently unknown. Per-base quality was not reported, and no clone a single base away is much larger than it.

Sequencing used memory CD4+ T cells from blood. This sequence uses TRBV5-6 and TRBJ1-4; 9 bases in the middle match TRBD1. The clonotype was recovered from an adult in good health and CMV-seronegative. The CDR3 is CASSLAWFAGQGGEKLFF. The nucleotide sequence reads TGTGCCAGCAGCTTGGCGTGGTTTGCGGGACAGGGAGGTGAAAAACTGTTTTTT.